The 27 T cell receptor beta chains listed next were all sequenced from one sample in a study of T cell responses to AZD1222 COVID-19 vaccine. Here immunoSEQ multiplex PCR was the method, and the copy in TCRdb shows in-frame clones only, minus some. Of more than 110,000 clones detected, over 90% appear once; the ten largest clones hold about 5.1%. The source material was peripheral blood, sampled on day 0 of AZD1222 vaccination. Receptor source: an adult in good health.

Here the CDR3 reads CASSERRATNYGYTF. In nucleotides, the CDR3 is TGTGCCAGCAGTGAAAGGAGGGCCACTAACTATGGCTACACCTTC. J is TRBJ1-2 and V is TRBV6-1; no definite D call. V was cut by 2 bases and J by 0 bases, with 10 bases left in between. Germline V CDR1 and CDR2: MNHNS, SASEGT. The length of the CDR3 is 15 residues.

CDR3 in amino acids: CAWSVLKGPNYGYTF. For the CDR3, the DNA is TGTGCCTGGAGTGTACTCAAGGGACCTAACTATGGCTACACCTTC. V usage is TRBV30 and J usage is TRBJ1-2; tentative D call: TRBD1 (5 bases). Trimming stripped 0 bases from V and 0 bases from J, with 11 bases between. CDR1 GTSNPN and CDR2 SVGIG come from the germline V gene (reference sequence). There are 15 residues in the CDR3.

This clone was recorded only once. V usage is TRBV3-1 (or the pseudogene TRBV3-2) and J usage is TRBJ2-3, with a possible D match to TRBD2 (5 bases). The CDR3 is made up of 19 amino acids. Per the germline V gene, CDR1 is LGHDT and CDR2 is YNNKEL (reference sequence). The V end lost 0 bases, the J end lost 3 bases, and 22 bases lay between the germline ends. The CDR3 protein is CASSQDPRVLVGETDTQYF. The CDR3 DNA reads as TGTGCCAGCAGCCAAGATCCGAGGGTTCTAGTCGGGGAGACAGATACGCAGTATTTT.

The V gene is TRBV15, the J gene TRBJ2-3; 8 bases are shared with TRBD2. The CDR3 spans 16 residues. Germline V gene sequence: CDR1 LNHNV, CDR2 YYDKDF (reference sequence). V lost 0 bases, J lost 4 bases, and 6 bases stayed unmatched. The CDR3 DNA sequence: TGTGCCACCAGCAGAGATCCCGGGAGGGCCGCAGATACGCAGTATTTT. Residues: CATSRDPGRAADTQYF. Supplemented by reference TRBV15 and TRBJ2-3, the full variable domain reads DAMVIQNPRYQVTQFGKPVTLSCSQTLNHNVMYWYQQKSSQAPKLLFHYYDKDFNNEADTPDNFQSRRPNTSFCFLDIRSPGLGDTAMYLCATSRDPGRAADTQYFGPGTRLTVL.

This chain links TRBV28 with TRBJ1-2, with 10 bases matching TRBD1. With V trimmed by 4 bases and J by 8 bases, 16 bases remained unmatched. There are 17 residues in the CDR3. Per the germline V gene, CDR1 is MDHEN and CDR2 is SYDVKM. The CDR3 nucleotides read TGTGCCAGCAGTTCCCTACGACAGGGGGCGCAGTTGGTGGGCTACACCTTC. This codes for CASSSLRQGAQLVGYTF.

The chain joins TRBV24-1 to TRBJ2-1, with D perhaps matching TRBD1 or TRBD2 (5 bases each). The CDR3 runs to 15 residues. Germline V gene lookup returns CDR1 KGHDR and CDR2 SFDVKD. V was trimmed by 0 bases and J by 8 bases, leaving 13 bases between them. CDR3 sequence (DNA): TGTGCCACCAGTGATTTGTCTCCTAGAGGGGATGAGCAGTTCTTC. Translated: CATSDLSPRGDEQFF.

The gene calls are TRBV6-5 and TRBJ2-6; a possible D gene is TRBD1 (5 bases). Germline CDR1 and CDR2: MNHEY and SVGAGI. Deletions cut 9 bases from V and 3 bases from J, with 9 bases between. This CDR3 spans 13 amino acids. The CDR3 reads CASRGGGANVLTF. As DNA, the CDR3 is TGTGCCAGTAGGGGTGGTGGGGCCAACGTCCTGACTTTC.

The CDR3 DNA is TGTGCCAGCAGTCGACCCCGAACAGGGGGCTCTACTGAAGCTTTCTTT. This translates into CASSRPRTGGSTEAFF. The chain combines TRBV28 with TRBJ1-1; TRBD1 matches 9 bases. The V gene's germline CDR1 is MDHEN and CDR2 SYDVKM. The V segment lost 5 bases and the J segment 5 bases; nucleotides outside the gene matches: 12. The CDR3 has 16 residues.

The gene calls are TRBV6-1 and TRBJ2-7, with 7 nucleotides matching TRBD1. Germline V gene data show CDR1 as MNHNS and CDR2 as SASEGT. V was pared by 3 bases and J by 7 bases, with 6 bases of the junction left unmatched. The CDR3 contains 13 residues. The CDR3 region has the DNA TGTGCCAGCAGTGAGAGACAGGGATGGGAGCAGTACTTC. Protein sequence: CASSERQGWEQYF.

The genes are TRBV2 and TRBJ1-2; the D gene is possibly TRBD1 (6 bases). This CDR3 is built from 12 residues. Germline V gives CDR1 SNHLY, CDR2 FYNNEI. The V and J ends lost 7 bases and 7 bases respectively, with 13 bases between them. CDR3 region: CASNREKFGYTF. CDR3 sequence (DNA): TGTGCCAGCAACAGGGAAAAATTTGGCTACACCTTC.

The chain joins TRBV5-1 to TRBJ2-2; TRBD1 or TRBD2 may be the D gene (5 bases each). The CDR3 runs to 15 residues. CDR1 is SGHRS and CDR2 is YFSETQ in the germline V gene. Trimming cost V 1 base and J 2 bases, with 9 bases left between them. The CDR3 region has the DNA TGCGCCAGCAGCTTGTTGGGGGTCAACACCGGGGAGCTGTTTTTT. This encodes CASSLLGVNTGELFF.

The chain couples TRBV11-2 to TRBJ2-3, with TRBD1 as a possible D gene (7 bases). Trimming stripped 5 bases from V and 0 bases from J, with 18 bases between. This CDR3 spans 17 amino acids. Germline assignment: CDR1 SGHAT and CDR2 FQNNGV. This chain's CDR3 is CASSLTTQGTSTDTQYF. The CDR3 nucleotides are TGTGCCAGCAGCCTCACCACACAGGGGACTAGCACAGATACGCAGTATTTT.

The chain is built from TRBV2 and TRBJ1-5; D call uncertain. The CDR3 is 12 residues long. V was cut by 6 bases and J by 6 bases, with 9 bases left in between. Germline V CDR1 and CDR2: SNHLY, FYNNEI. CDR3 protein: CASRGDAQPQHF. Here the CDR3 DNA reads TGTGCCAGCAGGGGTGATGCTCAGCCCCAGCATTTT.

In regard to this clone: Distinct nucleotide sequences in the sample also encode this CDR3. This rearrangement joins TRBV11-2 to TRBJ2-7, with 9 bases matching TRBD1. In germline, CDR1 is SGHAT, CDR2 FQNNGV. The length of the CDR3 is 14 residues. J gave up 7 bases and V 1 base, and 5 bases lay outside the gene matches. For the CDR3, the DNA is TGTGCCAGCAGCTTAGGGACAGGGGTTCCTGAGCAGTACTTC. Its protein is CASSLGTGVPEQYF.

The V gene is TRBV2, the J gene TRBJ1-2; possible D gene TRBD1, 6 bases. This CDR3 spans 13 amino acids. V was pared by 4 bases and J by 6 bases, with 12 bases between. The germline gives CDR1 SNHLY, CDR2 FYNNEI. CDR3 sequence reads: CASSVLQGNGYTF. The CDR3 nucleotides read TGTGCCAGCAGTGTTCTACAGGGAAATGGCTACACCTTC. The full variable domain, with the rest looked up from reference TRBV2 and TRBJ1-2, is EPEVTQTPSHQVTQMGQEVILRCVPISNHLYFYWYRQILGQKVEFLVSFYNNEISEKSEIFDDQFSVERPDGSNFTLKIRSTKLEDSAMYFCASSVLQGNGYTFGSGTRLTVV.

Only one count was recorded for this clone. The V gene is TRBV7-9, the J gene TRBJ1-1; D uncertain. The germline V and J ends were trimmed by 2 bases and 6 bases, with 13 bases remaining between them. CDR3 length: 14 amino acids. Germline CDR1 reads SEHNR; CDR2 reads FQNEAQ (reference sequence). The CDR3 here is CASSLSRHGPEAFF. CDR3 DNA sequence: TGTGCCAGCAGCTTAAGCCGTCACGGTCCTGAAGCTTTCTTT.

This clone was recorded a few times. The CDR3 nucleotides are TGTGCCAGCAGCCCCAGGGGGGAGCTAGCGGGTCGCGAGCAGTACTTC. This encodes CASSPRGELAGREQYF. The chain employs TRBV11-2 and TRBJ2-7; maybe TRBD2 (8 bases). V was cut by 5 bases and J by 6 bases, with 23 bases left in between. CDR1 is SGHAT and CDR2 is FQNNGV in the germline V gene. The CDR3 runs 16 residues.

V is TRBV28 and J is TRBJ1-2; D not resolved. Between the trimmed V and J ends, which lost 3 bases and 8 bases, there was a span of 10 bases. The CDR3 loop spans 12 amino acids. Germline values: CDR1 MDHEN, CDR2 SYDVKM. CDR3 sequence: CASSFGESGYTF. CDR3 bases: TGTGCCAGCAGTTTTGGGGAGTCCGGCTACACCTTC.

CDR3 in DNA: TGTGCCTGGAGAGTCTCAGAGAAACCCTACGAGCAGTACTTC. Its translation is CAWRVSEKPYEQYF. V is TRBV30 and J is TRBJ2-7; D call uncertain. Trimming pared 3 bases from V and 2 bases from J, leaving 14 bases between. Germline values: CDR1 GTSNPN, CDR2 SVGIG (reference sequence). The CDR3 is 14 residues long.

This clone has just a few counts. V gene TRBV9 combines with J gene TRBJ1-1; D unclear. In germline, CDR1 is SGDLS, CDR2 YYNGEE. The germline V and J ends were trimmed by 2 bases and 0 bases, with 11 bases remaining between them. This CDR3 has 15 residues. CDR3 sequence reads: CASSVLDNLNTEAFF. DNA for the CDR3: TGTGCCAGCAGCGTCCTTGACAACCTGAACACTGAAGCTTTCTTT.

The chain joins TRBV7-9 to TRBJ2-1; 10 bases are shared with TRBD2. Losses at the gene ends were 1 base for V and 7 bases for J; bases not matched to a gene: 7. This CDR3 comprises 16 residues. Germline assignment: CDR1 SEHNR and CDR2 FQNEAQ (reference sequence). CDR3 bases: TGTGCCAGCAGCTTAGGGGAGCGGGAGGGCCGAAATGAGCAGTTCTTC. It encodes CASSLGEREGRNEQFF.

The gene calls are TRBV19 and TRBJ1-2; tentatively, D is TRBD1 (5 bases). Trimming removed 6 bases at V and 1 base at J, with 9 bases between. The germline gives CDR1 LNHDA, CDR2 SQIVND (reference sequence). This CDR3 is built from 13 residues. The DNA for the CDR3 is TGTGCCAGTAGACCGACAGTTAACTATGGCTACACCTTC. Residues: CASRPTVNYGYTF.

V gene TRBV5-8 combines with J gene TRBJ2-2; possibly TRBD1 or TRBD2 for D (5 bases each). V was shortened by 4 bases and J by 4 bases, with 17 bases between the two germline ends. The CDR3 extends over 16 amino acids. CDR1 and CDR2 (germline): SGHTS, YDEGEE. CDR3 sequence reads: CASSVSGFGSTGELFF. In DNA, the CDR3 is TGTGCCAGCAGCGTCTCAGGGTTTGGGAGCACCGGGGAGCTGTTTTTT.

The chain recombines TRBV7-2 with TRBJ2-2; 7 bases agree with TRBD2. The length of the CDR3 is 15 residues. CDR1 and CDR2 (germline): SGHTA, FQGNSA. V lost 1 base and J lost 6; bases outside the gene matches: 5. The CDR3 region has the DNA TGTGCCAGCAGCTTAGTTGTGACTAGCCCCGGGGAGCTGTTTTTT. This codes for CASSLVVTSPGELFF.

J is TRBJ1-5 and V is TRBV6-1; D gene unclear. Trimming pared 2 bases from V and 3 bases from J, leaving 11 bases between. Germline CDR1 MNHNS, CDR2 SASEGT. CDR3 length: 15 residues. The CDR3 DNA sequence: TGTGCCAGCAGTGAATGGGAGATAAACAATCAGCCCCAGCATTTT. Translated: CASSEWEINNQPQHF.

The chain combines TRBV28 with TRBJ2-7, with D possibly being TRBD1 or TRBD2 (5 bases each). CDR1 MDHEN and CDR2 SYDVKM come from the germline V gene. The CDR3 runs to 14 residues. Trimming stripped 5 bases from V and 2 bases from J, with 13 bases between. CDR3 in DNA: TGTGCCAGCAGTCTGTGGGACGGGACCTACGAGCAGTACTTC. It translates to CASSLWDGTYEQYF.

Note on this clone: The junction shows a germline mismatch at one end, possibly a read error. This chain joins TRBV5-8 and TRBJ2-3; tentatively, D is TRBD2 (6 bases). From germline, CDR1 is SGHTS and CDR2 YDEGEE. The CDR3 has 15 amino acids. The CDR3 sequence is CASTLGVSGGDTQYF. CDR3 DNA: TGTGCCAGCACCTTGGGGGTTTCCGGGGGAGATACGCAGTATTTT.